One sample yielded the 23 T cell receptor beta chains listed below, sequenced in a study of shared clonotypes between healthy human individuals. Sequencing used immunoSEQ multiplex PCR; TCRdb keeps in-frame clones, though not all of them. The sample yields 2 million to 2.5 million clones, 92% seen once. Material: naive CD4+ T cells from PBMCs. Indicated subset: CD45RA+ positively selected. Receptors originate from a man between 18 and 29 years old in good health. Some clones in this sample may be carry-over from other donors' samples.

V and J are TRBV7-2 and TRBJ1-2; possible D gene TRBD1, 5 bases. CDR1 is SGHTA, CDR2 FQGNSA, per germline. The germline V and J ends were trimmed by 5 bases and 1 base, with 14 bases remaining between them. This CDR3 contains 15 residues. CDR3 in amino acids: CASSPGVGDNYGYTF. The DNA for the CDR3 is TGTGCCAGCAGCCCGGGGGTGGGAGATAACTATGGCTACACCTTC.

The chain employs TRBV15 and TRBJ2-7, with a tentative D call TRBD2 (5 bases). This CDR3 has 13 residues. V lost 5 bases to trimming and J lost 0 bases, with 8 bases between them. Germline V lookup: CDR1 LNHNV, CDR2 YYDKDF (reference sequence). CDR3 bases: TGTGCCACCAGCCCGGGGAGCTCCTACGAGCAGTACTTC. Amino acids: CATSPGSSYEQYF. The whole variable domain, filled in from reference TRBV15 and TRBJ2-7, reads DAMVIQNPRYQVTQFGKPVTLSCSQTLNHNVMYWYQQKSSQAPKLLFHYYDKDFNNEADTPDNFQSRRPNTSFCFLDIRSPGLGDTAMYLCATSPGSSYEQYFGPGTRLTVT.

The CDR3 coding sequence is TGTGCCAGCAGTGAACGTCAGGGGGTTCTCACAGATACGCAGTATTTT. This translates into CASSERQGVLTDTQYF. This chain connects TRBV2 to TRBJ2-3; 7 nucleotides match TRBD1. Germline values: CDR1 SNHLY, CDR2 FYNNEI. CDR3 length: 16 residues. With 2 bases clipped from V and 2 bases from J, the junction kept 7 bases outside the gene matches.

This rearrangement joins TRBV5-1 to TRBJ2-5, with a tentative D call TRBD2 (7 bases). Germline CDR1 and CDR2: SGHRS and YFSETQ. This CDR3 spans 15 amino acids. V lost 6 bases to trimming and J lost 5 bases, with 20 bases between them. The CDR3 sequence is CASTLQGGSGETQYF. The CDR3 coding sequence is TGCGCCAGCACACTACAGGGCGGGAGCGGGGAGACCCAGTACTTC. Combining the CDR3 with reference TRBV5-1 and TRBJ2-5 gives the whole variable domain KAGVTQTPRYLIKTRGQQVTLSCSPISGHRSVSWYQQTPGQGLQFLFEYFSETQRNKGNFPGRFSGRQFSNSRSEMNVSTLELGDSALYLCASTLQGGSGETQYFGPGTRLLVL.

The chain combines TRBV6-5 with TRBJ1-5; D call uncertain. In germline, CDR1 is MNHEY, CDR2 SVGAGI. This CDR3 comprises 14 residues. Trimming took 2 bases from V and 9 from J, leaving 14 bases between them. Written as DNA, the CDR3 is TGTGCCAGCAGTTACGACCGCTTCTTTTCGCCCCAGCATTTT. Amino acid sequence: CASSYDRFFSPQHF.

DNA of the CDR3: TGTGCCAGCAGGACGGCGACCCCCCCTTACGAGCAGTACTTC. As protein: CASRTATPPYEQYF. V is TRBV6-5 and J is TRBJ2-7; D gene uncertain. Germline V gene sequence: CDR1 MNHEY, CDR2 SVGAGI. CDR3 length: 14 residues. V was cut by 6 bases and J by 4 bases, with 16 bases left in between.

The chain joins TRBV30 to TRBJ1-5; D not resolved. Between the trimmed V and J ends, which lost 0 bases and 4 bases, there was a span of 7 bases. This CDR3 region has 13 residues. Germline CDR1 reads GTSNPN; CDR2 reads SVGIG (reference sequence). CDR3 coding DNA: TGTGCCTGGAGTGTAACACAAAATCAGCCCCAGCATTTT. Translation: CAWSVTQNQPQHF.

The chain uses TRBV10-3 and TRBJ1-3, with D uncertain. The ends were cut back, 10 bases at V and 3 bases at J, with 16 bases in the middle. CDR3 length equals 14 residues. Germline CDR1 reads ENHRY; CDR2 reads SYGVKD. CDR3 in DNA: TGTGCCACCGCCGATGGCCGGGGTGGAAACACCATATATTTT. It encodes CATADGRGGNTIYF.

This clone is a singleton in its sample. This rearrangement joins TRBV28 to TRBJ1-3; no clear D gene. V was clipped by 7 bases and J by 0 bases, with 16 bases between them. The CDR3 is 16 residues long. Germline V gene sequence: CDR1 MDHEN, CDR2 SYDVKM. The CDR3 reads CASTGRSSGSGNTIYF. In DNA form, the CDR3 reads TGTGCCAGCACAGGCCGCTCCTCCGGCTCTGGAAACACCATATATTTT.

The genes are TRBV7-9 and TRBJ1-2; 9 bases match TRBD1. Germline V gene sequence: CDR1 SEHNR, CDR2 FQNEAQ (reference sequence). The CDR3 extends over 14 amino acids. The ends lost 5 bases at V and 5 bases at J; junction bases unmatched: 6. CDR3 protein: CASSRTGTGYGYTF. In nucleotides, the CDR3 is TGTGCCAGCAGCCGGACCGGGACAGGGTATGGCTACACCTTC.

The chain links TRBV6-1 to TRBJ1-5, with D possibly matching TRBD1 (6 bases). Germline-derived CDR1 and CDR2 are MNHNS and SASEGT. This CDR3 has 13 amino acids. The germline V and J ends were trimmed by 1 base and 5 bases, with 6 bases remaining between them. CDR3 in amino acids: CASSEDRDQPQHF. CDR3 in DNA: TGTGCCAGCAGTGAAGACAGGGATCAGCCCCAGCATTTT.

In its sample, this clone was seen a few times. The chain is built from TRBV6-1 and TRBJ1-1; 7 bases line up with TRBD1. Germline lookup yields CDR1 MNHNS and CDR2 SASEGT. The CDR3 loop spans 16 amino acids. The J segment lost 2 bases and the V segment lost 3 bases, leaving 9 bases of the junction unmatched. CDR3 bases: TGTGCCAGCAGTGACGTATGGGGGACAGTAAACACTGAAGCTTTCTTT. Its protein product is CASSDVWGTVNTEAFF.

This clone occurred once. V gene TRBV9 combines with J gene TRBJ2-2; 9 bases are a match to TRBD2. In germline, CDR1 is SGDLS, CDR2 YYNGEE. V lost 2 bases and J lost 7; bases outside the gene matches: 9. The CDR3 is made up of 16 amino acids. The DNA for the CDR3 is TGTGCCAGCAGCGTGTTTAGCGGGAGTGCGGGCGGGGAGCTGTTTTTT. It yields the protein CASSVFSGSAGGELFF.

The chain joins TRBV5-1 to TRBJ2-3; the D gene is possibly TRBD1 (5 bases). V was trimmed by 0 bases and J by 0 bases, leaving 11 bases between them. This CDR3 is 16 amino acids long. Germline V gene data show CDR1 as SGHRS and CDR2 as YFSETQ. The CDR3 nucleotides read TGCGCCAGCAGCTTGGGTATAGGGGCGAGCACAGATACGCAGTATTTT. Residues: CASSLGIGASTDTQYF.

The chain uses TRBV28 and TRBJ1-2; tentative D call: TRBD1 (6 bases). V shed 7 bases and J shed 5 bases, with 20 bases lying between them. This CDR3 has 15 residues. From germline, CDR1 is MDHEN and CDR2 SYDVKM. CDR3 residues: CASTLSRGQIYGYTF. The CDR3 nucleotides are TGTGCCAGCACCCTGAGCCGGGGACAAATATATGGCTACACCTTC.

V and J are TRBV2 and TRBJ2-1; 10 bases fit TRBD2. V shed 5 bases and J 8 bases; nucleotides not matched to a gene: 9. The germline gives CDR1 SNHLY, CDR2 FYNNEI. There are 15 residues in the CDR3. For the CDR3, the DNA is TGTGCCAGCAGTCAGGGACTAGCGAGGGTCGATGAGCAGTTCTTC. This codes for CASSQGLARVDEQFF.

The V and J genes are TRBV4-1 and TRBJ2-5; possibly TRBD1 for D (6 bases). The CDR3 is 17 residues long. Per the germline V gene, CDR1 is MGHRA and CDR2 is YSYEKL. V was cut by 5 bases and J by 2 bases, with 21 bases left in between. CDR3: CASSTRIRQGSQETQYF. In nucleotides, the CDR3 is TGCGCCAGCAGCACCCGGATTCGGCAGGGGTCACAAGAGACCCAGTACTTC.

The chain is built from TRBV4-1 and TRBJ1-2; a possible D gene is TRBD1 (6 bases). This CDR3 contains 17 residues. The germline V and J ends were trimmed by 1 base and 12 bases, with 27 bases remaining between them. The V gene's germline CDR1 is MGHRA and CDR2 YSYEKL. CDR3 residues: CASSQVSSRGPTMANTF. The CDR3 DNA sequence: TGCGCCAGCAGCCAAGTCTCGAGCAGGGGACCTACCATGGCTAACACCTTC.

The chain recombines TRBV9 with TRBJ1-1, with D unresolved. Trimming removed 1 base at V and 0 bases at J, with 10 bases between. The germline V gene encodes CDR1 SGDLS and CDR2 YYNGEE. This CDR3 region has 15 residues. In DNA form, the CDR3 reads TGTGCCAGCAGCGTAACGGATACGGTGAACACTGAAGCTTTCTTT. Amino acids: CASSVTDTVNTEAFF.

This chain uses TRBV19 with TRBJ1-2; D remains ambiguous. Germline V CDR1 and CDR2: LNHDA, SQIVND (reference sequence). Trimming removed 7 bases at V and 2 bases at J, with 14 bases between. The CDR3 extends over 14 amino acids. The CDR3: CASKDTPWNYGYTF. For the CDR3, the DNA is TGTGCCAGTAAAGACACCCCATGGAACTATGGCTACACCTTC.

This clone was detected only a few times. The chain is built from TRBV7-2 and TRBJ1-5; 7 bases align to TRBD1. V shed 5 bases, J shed 2 bases, and the junction held 9 bases outside the gene matches. The CDR3 is 16 amino acids. CDR1 SGHTA and CDR2 FQGNSA come from the germline V gene. The CDR3 region is CASSPRGPGGNQPQHF. As DNA, the CDR3 is TGTGCCAGCAGCCCGAGGGGGCCGGGGGGCAATCAGCCCCAGCATTTT.

The V call is TRBV10-3, the J call TRBJ2-5, with a weak D call TRBD1 (6 bases). The DNA end lines up better with TRBJ2-7; the J call may be wrong. CDR1 and CDR2 from the germline V gene are ENHRY and SYGVKD. The CDR3 spans 14 residues. The CDR3 protein is CAISASLQGTEQYF. DNA of the CDR3: TGTGCCATCAGTGCCAGCTTACAGGGAACCGAGCAGTACTTC.

The V call is TRBV5-6, the J call TRBJ2-3; 7 bases line up with TRBD2. The CDR3 is made up of 12 amino acids. The V segment lost 4 bases and the J segment 4 bases; nucleotides outside the gene matches: 0. The germline V gene encodes CDR1 SGHDT and CDR2 YYEEEE. Here the CDR3 DNA reads TGTGCCAGCAGCCTAGCGGCAGATACGCAGTATTTT. As protein: CASSLAADTQYF.